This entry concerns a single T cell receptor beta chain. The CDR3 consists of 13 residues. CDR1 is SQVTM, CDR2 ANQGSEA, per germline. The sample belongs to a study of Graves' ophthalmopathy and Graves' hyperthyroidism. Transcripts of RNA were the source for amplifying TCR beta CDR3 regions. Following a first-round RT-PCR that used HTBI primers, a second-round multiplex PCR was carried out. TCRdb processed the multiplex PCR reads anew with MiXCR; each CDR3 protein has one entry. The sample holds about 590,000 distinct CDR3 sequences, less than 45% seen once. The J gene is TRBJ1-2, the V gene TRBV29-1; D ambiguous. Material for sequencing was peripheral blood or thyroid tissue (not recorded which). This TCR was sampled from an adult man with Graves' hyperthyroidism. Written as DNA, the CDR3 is TGCAGACGCCAGGAGGGAGAGTTATATGGCTACACCTTC. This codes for CRRQEGELYGYTF.